This TCR beta chain was sequenced during a study of blood T cell repertoires in COVID-19. As for the study in general: Specimens from acute and convalescent COVID-19 originated in the United States, Italy and Spain.

TCRdb's table, derived via immunoSEQ multiplex PCR, lists solely in-frame clones and lacks some. The sample has roughly 260,000 clones, roughly four fifths seen once; the top ten hold about 4.5%. The CDR3 consists of 16 residues. Sequencing input: peripheral blood. The source of this sequence is a woman aged 65 to 85 with acute or convalescent COVID-19. The V call is TRBV21-1, the J call TRBJ1-6; the table's D call TRBD1 went unverified against the DNA. TRBV21-1 is shown as a pseudogene. CDR3 residues: CASSKRTGGGNSPLHF. As DNA, the CDR3 is TGTGCCAGCAGCAAACGGACAGGGGGGGGTAATTCACCCCTCCACTTT.